The 32 T cell receptor beta chains in this list originate from one sample, sequenced in a study of molecular identifiers for immune sequencing clone quantification. TCRdb recomputed calls from the PCR reads with MiXCR, one row per CDR3 protein. The sample gives more than 450,000 distinct CDR3 sequences, around 23% of which show up once; around 0.76% is in the top ten. The sample comprised naive CD8+ T cells from blood, with Jurkat cell RNA spiked in. This sample's subset: FACS-sorted CD8+CD4-CCR7+CD45RA+ naive T cells. The source of these receptors is a human donor in good health. Some libraries in this study had Jurkat cell RNA spiked in.

Points on this clonotype: One junction end does not reproduce the germline sequence, and a read error may be involved. The genes are TRBV4-1 and TRBJ2-3; no reliable D call. The CDR3 length is 15 residues. CDR1 and CDR2 (germline): MGHRA, YSYEKL. CDR3 sequence (DNA): TGCGCCAGCAGCCAAGATCTCGGTAGCACAGATAGGCAGTATTTT. As protein: CASSQDLGSTDRQYF.

The chain employs TRBV6-5 and TRBJ2-5, with a tentative D call TRBD2 (6 bases). V dropped 2 bases and J dropped 1 base, with 14 bases sitting between them. Germline-derived CDR1 and CDR2 are MNHEY and SVGAGI. CDR3 length: 16 residues. CDR3 nucleotide sequence: TGTGCCAGCAGTTACAGAGGGCGGGGACCCCAAGAGACCCAGTACTTC. Translating it yields CASSYRGRGPQETQYF.

V and J are TRBV20-1 and TRBJ1-6; a possible D gene is TRBD1 (6 bases). Trimming cost V 5 bases and J 4 bases, with 12 bases left between them. This CDR3 has 14 amino acids. Germline loops: CDR1 DFQATT, CDR2 SNEGSKA (reference sequence). The CDR3 nucleotides read TGCAGTGCTCCCCCGGGGGCTTATAATTCACCCCTCCACTTT. Its protein product is CSAPPGAYNSPLHF.

This clonotype was detected only a few times. This rearrangement joins TRBV4-3 to TRBJ1-2; D is unclear. Germline-derived CDR1 and CDR2 are LGHNA and YSLEER. The CDR3 sequence is 15 residues long. The V end was cut by 0 bases, the J end by 8 bases, with 16 bases between. The CDR3 coding sequence is TGCGCCAGCAGCCAAGATTATACACCATCTGGAGGCTACACCTTC. Its translation is CASSQDYTPSGGYTF.

Ten or more counts support this clonotype. The CDR3 sequence is CASSQDVRGDYEQYF. The CDR3 coding sequence is TGCGCCAGCAGCCAAGATGTGCGGGGGGACTACGAGCAGTACTTC. The J gene is TRBJ2-7, the V gene TRBV4-3; 8 bases align to TRBD2. In germline, CDR1 is LGHNA, CDR2 YSLEER. The CDR3 is 15 residues long. With 0 bases clipped from V and 3 bases from J, the junction kept 4 bases outside the gene matches.

In this sample, this clonotype turned up many times. The chain employs TRBV4-3 and TRBJ1-1; D uncertain. The CDR3 length is 13 residues. Trimming left V 3 bases short and J 0 bases short, with 5 bases between. CDR1 is LGHNA and CDR2 is YSLEER in the germline V gene. This CDR3 is CASSHRLNTEAFF. The CDR3 DNA sequence: TGCGCCAGCAGCCACCGGTTGAACACTGAAGCTTTCTTT.

A word on this clonotype: This could be a read error, since a much larger clone is one nucleotide away. The chain recombines TRBV7-6 with TRBJ2-7; 7 nucleotides align to TRBD1. Germline CDR1 is SGHVS and CDR2 is FNYEAQ. The CDR3 has 13 residues. The V and J ends lost 5 bases and 5 bases, in that order; junction bases with no gene match: 6. CDR3 loop: CASSPGTEHEQYF. The CDR3 DNA reads as TGTGCCAGCAGCCCCGGGACAGAGCACGAGCAGTACTTC.

This clonotype was seen ten or more times. V gene TRBV9 combines with J gene TRBJ2-5, with 7 bases lining up with TRBD2. V gave up 3 bases and J gave up 5 bases; unmatched junction bases: 7. CDR1 is SGDLS, CDR2 YYNGEE, per germline. The CDR3 is 14 amino acids. The CDR3 sequence is CASSADGLVETQYF. The CDR3, as DNA: TGTGCCAGCAGCGCAGACGGACTAGTTGAGACCCAGTACTTC.

As to this clonotype: Its ends do not fully match the called genes, so a read error is possible. V gene TRBV5-5 combines with J gene TRBJ2-7; 9 bases are shared with TRBD1. Per the germline V gene, CDR1 is SGHKS and CDR2 is YYEKEE (reference sequence). The CDR3 has 15 residues. The CDR3 DNA follows: TGTACCAGCAGCCCGGGGACAGGGAGAACCTACGAGCAGTACTTC. Translation gives CTSSPGTGRTYEQYF.

Comments on this clonotype: This sequence may be a read error, since a much larger clone differs from it by one base. The chain joins TRBV2 to TRBJ2-7, with D unclear. This CDR3 contains 11 residues. With 5 bases removed from V and 6 bases from J, the gap between germline ends came to 8 bases. Germline-derived CDR1 and CDR2 are SNHLY and FYNNEI. The CDR3 spells CASSKRAEQYF. The CDR3 bases are TGTGCCAGCAGTAAAAGGGCCGAGCAGTACTTC.

The chain employs TRBV28 and TRBJ2-1; TRBD1 agrees at 8 bases. Per germline, CDR1 MDHEN and CDR2 SYDVKM. The CDR3 has 16 amino acids. V shed 5 bases, J shed 7 bases, and the junction held 13 bases outside the gene matches. CDR3 sequence: CASSPTGDHRGNEQFF. The CDR3 nucleotides are TGTGCCAGCAGTCCGACAGGGGACCATCGTGGTAATGAGCAGTTCTTC.

This clonotype was seen a handful of times. The genes are TRBV12-3 or TRBV12-4 and TRBJ2-7; 8 positions match TRBD2. The CDR3 is 18 amino acids. V lost 6 bases and J lost 5; bases outside the gene matches: 21. The CDR3 spells CASSLSVSAGTRWHEQYF. The CDR3 DNA follows: TGTGCCAGCAGCCTGTCGGTATCCGCCGGGACTAGGTGGCACGAGCAGTACTTC.

The CDR3 bases are TGTGCCAGCAGTTACTCACTAGCGGGAGCAGATACGCAGTATTTT. This gives the protein CASSYSLAGADTQYF. The chain employs TRBV6-2 or TRBV6-3 and TRBJ2-3; 11 bases are shared with TRBD2. V shed 0 bases and J 4 bases; nucleotides not matched to a gene: 0. This CDR3 contains 15 residues. Germline-derived CDR1 and CDR2 are MNHEY and SVGEGT.

This clonotype was seen just once. Its ends do not fully match the called genes, so a read error is possible. The chain employs TRBV6-5 and TRBJ2-4, with D perhaps matching TRBD1 (5 bases). Germline-derived CDR1 and CDR2 are MNHEY and SVGAGI. The CDR3 runs to 15 residues. The DNA of the CDR3 is TGTGCCAGCAGGGACAAAAACCCTACCAAAAACATTCAATACTTC. Its protein is CASRDKNPTKNIQYF.

The sample holds many counts of this clonotype. The chain links TRBV25-1 to TRBJ2-7, with D unclear. CDR1 is MGHDK, CDR2 SYGVNS, per germline. CDR3 length: 15 amino acids. Trimming cost V 4 bases and J 1 base, with 14 bases left between them. CDR3 in amino acids: CASSASSQGSYEQYF. As DNA, the CDR3 is TGTGCCAGCAGTGCTTCTTCCCAAGGGTCCTACGAGCAGTACTTC.

The V and J genes are TRBV19 and TRBJ2-4; D possibly uses TRBD1 or TRBD2 (6 bases each). In germline, CDR1 is LNHDA, CDR2 SQIVND (reference sequence). The CDR3 length is 15 residues. The V end was cut by 3 bases, the J end by 4 bases, with 13 bases between. The CDR3 coding sequence is TGTGCCAGTAGTATTGCCGCGGGGACAAAAAACATTCAGTACTTC. Translated: CASSIAAGTKNIQYF.

This clonotype appeared a few times. J is TRBJ2-1 and V is TRBV20-1, with TRBD2 as a possible D gene (6 bases). The CDR3 has 14 residues. V gave up 5 bases and J gave up 1 base, with 12 bases separating them. CDR1 and CDR2 (germline): DFQATT, SNEGSKA (reference sequence). CDR3 in amino acids: CSALTRGSYNEQFF. CDR3 DNA sequence: TGCAGTGCTCTGACTAGAGGGTCCTACAATGAGCAGTTCTTC.

The table lists this clonotype with a few counts. The V gene is TRBV5-5, the J gene TRBJ2-7; weak D call: TRBD1 (6 bases). Germline CDR1 and CDR2: SGHKS and YYEKEE (reference sequence). The CDR3 totals 16 residues. V dropped 4 bases and J dropped 6 bases, with 23 bases sitting between them. The CDR3 DNA reads as TGTGCCAGCAGCCCGGAATTCTACAGGGTGATTGGCGAGCAGTACTTC. Its protein product is CASSPEFYRVIGEQYF. Full variable domain (remainder filled in from reference TRBV5-5 and TRBJ2-7): DAGVTQSPTHLIKTRGQQVTLRCSPISGHKSVSWYQQVLGQGPQFIFQYYEKEERGRGNFPDRFSARQFPNYSSELNVNALLLGDSALYLCASSPEFYRVIGEQYFGPGTRLTVT.

The rearrangement uses TRBV6-2 or TRBV6-3 and TRBJ2-3; TRBD1 matches 10 bases. V dropped 6 bases and J dropped 5; count of bases not matched to a gene: 5. There are 14 residues in the CDR3. The germline V gene encodes CDR1 MNHEY and CDR2 SVGEGT. In nucleotides, the CDR3 is TGTGCCAGCAGAAGGACAGGGGGTCTAGATACGCAGTATTTT. Protein: CASRRTGGLDTQYF.

Note on this clonotype: Given a much more abundant clone one base away, this may be a read error. The V and J genes are TRBV7-9 and TRBJ1-5, with 7 bases aligning to TRBD1. The CDR3 has 15 amino acids. Germline V CDR1 and CDR2: SEHNR, FQNEAQ (reference sequence). The CDR3 bases are TGTGCCAACAGCTTTGAAGGGGGCGGTTATCAGCCCCAGCATTTT. Its protein is CANSFEGGGYQPQHF.

The chain couples TRBV20-1 to TRBJ2-3, with 13 nucleotides matching TRBD2. The CDR3 contains 15 residues. Germline V gene data show CDR1 as DFQATT and CDR2 as SNEGSKA (reference sequence). The junction had 6 bases not matched to a gene; V was cut back by 7 bases and J by 2 bases. Here the CDR3 DNA reads TGCAGTGGGCCGGGACTAGCGGGAAACACAGATACGCAGTATTTT. This encodes CSGPGLAGNTDTQYF.

Comments on this clonotype: One end of the junction fails to match germline, which may point to a read error. The J gene is TRBJ2-7, the V gene TRBV27, with D maybe TRBD2 (5 bases). CDR1 and CDR2 (germline): MNHEY, SMNVEV (reference sequence). The CDR3 extends over 13 amino acids. The chain's CDR3 is CASSLAGDYERYF. CDR3 nucleotide sequence: TGTGCCAGCAGTTTGGCCGGAGACTACGAGCGGTACTTC.

V and J are TRBV3-1 and TRBJ2-1; the D gene is possibly TRBD1 (6 bases). The germline V and J ends were trimmed by 0 bases and 4 bases, with 10 bases remaining between them. CDR1 is LGHDT, CDR2 YNNKEL, per germline (reference sequence). The CDR3 consists of 15 residues. This CDR3 reads CASSQDLDSYNEQFF. Here the CDR3 DNA reads TGTGCCAGCAGCCAAGATCTGGACAGTTACAATGAGCAGTTCTTC.

Remarks on this clonotype: A much larger clone lies one base from this, so it may be a read error. This sequence joins TRBV9 and TRBJ2-3; 10 nucleotides line up with TRBD2. CDR3 size: 18 residues. Germline V gene lookup returns CDR1 SGDLS and CDR2 YYNGEE. V lost 4 bases, J lost 5 bases, and 16 bases stayed unmatched. The CDR3 region has the DNA TGTGCCAGCAGCACTGCGTCTAGCGGGAGCGTACTTAGAGATACGCAGTATTTT. It yields the protein CASSTASSGSVLRDTQYF.

This clonotype was counted at least ten times. The J gene is TRBJ2-1, the V gene TRBV11-2; D unclear. This CDR3 spans 13 amino acids. Trimming stripped 2 bases from V and 4 bases from J, with 6 bases between. Germline-derived CDR1 and CDR2 are SGHAT and FQNNGV. In nucleotides, the CDR3 is TGTGCCAGCAGCTTACCTTTGTACAATGAGCAGTTCTTC. Translating it yields CASSLPLYNEQFF.

The chain recombines TRBV18 with TRBJ2-5, with 15 positions matching TRBD2. In germline, CDR1 is KGHSH, CDR2 LQKENI. V trimming: 3 bases; J trimming: 6 bases; junction bases outside the gene matches: 8. This CDR3 comprises 17 residues. The CDR3, as DNA: TGTGCCAGCTCACCTGGACTAGCGGGAGGGCCGAGCCAGACCCAGTACTTC. Translating gives CASSPGLAGGPSQTQYF. Full variable domain (outside the CDR3, taken from reference TRBV18 and TRBJ2-5): NAGVMQNPRHLVRRRGQEARLRCSPMKGHSHVYWYRQLPEEGLKFMVYLQKENIIDESGMPKERFSAEFPKEGPSILRIQQVVRGDSAAYFCASSPGLAGGPSQTQYFGPGTRLLVL.

The chain couples TRBV10-3 to TRBJ1-2; 8 bases agree with TRBD1. The CDR3 spans 16 residues. J lost 6 bases, V lost 6 bases, and 15 bases had no gene match. Germline values: CDR1 ENHRY, CDR2 SYGVKD. The CDR3 is CAIRSPETGEVHGYTF. Here the CDR3 DNA reads TGTGCCATCAGATCCCCGGAGACAGGGGAGGTCCATGGCTACACCTTC.

This clonotype was detected only a few times. The rearrangement joins TRBV7-9 to TRBJ2-5; D may be TRBD1 (5 bases). The CDR3 has 15 amino acids. Trimming took off 5 bases at V and 2 bases at J, with 15 bases between the two ends. The germline V gene has CDR1 SEHNR and CDR2 FQNEAQ (reference sequence). CDR3 sequence reads: CASSPGIGRQETQYF. The CDR3 DNA reads as TGTGCCAGCAGCCCAGGGATAGGCCGTCAAGAGACCCAGTACTTC.

A few counts support this clonotype. A much larger clone differs from this one at a single base, so this may be a read error. The conserved final phenylalanine or tryptophan is absent from the CDR3, which likely points to a read error. This chain links TRBV5-6 with TRBJ2-7; 7 bases align to TRBD1. The CDR3 loop spans 16 amino acids. CDR1 and CDR2 (germline): SGHDT, YYEEEE. Trimming took 4 bases from V and 0 from J; bases not matched to a gene: 10. DNA for the CDR3: TGTGCCAGCAGCCTATCCGGGACAGTCAGCTCCTACGAGCAGTACCTC. Its protein is CASSLSGTVSSYEQYL.

This clonotype was seen a handful of times. V usage is TRBV5-8 and J usage is TRBJ2-3; the match to TRBD2 covers 7 bases. V lost 4 bases, J lost 4 bases, and 15 bases stayed unmatched. Germline CDR1 SGHTS, CDR2 YDEGEE. The CDR3 runs 17 residues. The CDR3 protein is CASSPTPMGGTADTQYF. CDR3 bases: TGTGCCAGCAGCCCCACCCCCATGGGAGGGACTGCAGATACGCAGTATTTT.

The chain combines TRBV24-1 with TRBJ1-1, with D possibly TRBD1 on 5 matching bases. Trimming removed 7 bases from V and 1 base from J, with 9 bases in between. Germline V gene lookup returns CDR1 KGHDR and CDR2 SFDVKD. The CDR3 consists of 13 residues. CDR3 region: CATRARENTEAFF. Written as DNA, the CDR3 is TGTGCCACCAGGGCCAGGGAGAACACTGAAGCTTTCTTT.

This clonotype was detected only a few times. The CDR3 coding sequence is TGTGCCAGCAGCTTCGAAGCGGGAGGGACAGATACGCAGTATTTT. Its protein product is CASSFEAGGTDTQYF. The chain has TRBV7-2 and TRBJ2-3; the match to TRBD2 covers 10 bases. V dropped 3 bases and J dropped 3; count of bases not matched to a gene: 3. CDR1 SGHTA and CDR2 FQGNSA come from the germline V gene. CDR3 length: 15 residues.